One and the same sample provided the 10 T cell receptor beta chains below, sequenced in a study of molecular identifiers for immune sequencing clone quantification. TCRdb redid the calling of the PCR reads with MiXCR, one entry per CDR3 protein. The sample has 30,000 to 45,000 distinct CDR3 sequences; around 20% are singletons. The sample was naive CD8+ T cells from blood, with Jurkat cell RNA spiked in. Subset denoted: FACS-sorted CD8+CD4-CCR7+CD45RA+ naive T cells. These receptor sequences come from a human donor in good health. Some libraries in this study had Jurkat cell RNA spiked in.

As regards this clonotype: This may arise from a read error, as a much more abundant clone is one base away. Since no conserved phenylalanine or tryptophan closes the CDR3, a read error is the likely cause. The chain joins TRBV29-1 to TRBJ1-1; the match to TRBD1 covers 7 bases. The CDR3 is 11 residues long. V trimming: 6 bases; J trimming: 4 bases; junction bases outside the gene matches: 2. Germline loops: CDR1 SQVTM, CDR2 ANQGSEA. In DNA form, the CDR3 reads TGCAGCGTAGACAGGGCCACTGAAGCTTTCCTT. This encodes CSVDRATEAFL.

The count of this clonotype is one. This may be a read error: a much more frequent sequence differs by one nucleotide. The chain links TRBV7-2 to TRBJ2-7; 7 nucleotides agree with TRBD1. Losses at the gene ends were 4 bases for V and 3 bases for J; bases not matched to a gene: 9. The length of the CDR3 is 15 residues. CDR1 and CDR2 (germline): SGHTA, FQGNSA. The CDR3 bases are TGTGCCAGCAGCTCCGGCAGGGGGACGGTCTACGAGCAGTACTTC. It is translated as CASSSGRGTVYEQYF.

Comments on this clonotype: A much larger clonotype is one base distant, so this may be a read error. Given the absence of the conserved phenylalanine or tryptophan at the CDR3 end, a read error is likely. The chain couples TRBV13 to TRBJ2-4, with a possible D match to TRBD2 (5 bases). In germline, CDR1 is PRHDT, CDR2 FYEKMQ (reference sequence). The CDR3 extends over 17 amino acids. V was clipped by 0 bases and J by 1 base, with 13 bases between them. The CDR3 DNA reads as TGTGCCAGCAGCTTAGGTCTCTCGGGATATGCCAAAAACATTCAGTACCTC. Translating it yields CASSLGLSGYAKNIQYL.

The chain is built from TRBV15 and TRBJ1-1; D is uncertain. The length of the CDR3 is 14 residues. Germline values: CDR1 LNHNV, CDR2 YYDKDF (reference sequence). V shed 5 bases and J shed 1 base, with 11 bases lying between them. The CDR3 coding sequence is TGTGCCACCAGCCGCCGGGCCGAGAACACTGAAGCTTTCTTT. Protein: CATSRRAENTEAFF.

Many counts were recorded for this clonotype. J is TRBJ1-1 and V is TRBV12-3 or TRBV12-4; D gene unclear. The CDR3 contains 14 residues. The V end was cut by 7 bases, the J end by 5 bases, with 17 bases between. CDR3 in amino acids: CASIDGVMVTEAFF. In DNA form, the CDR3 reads TGTGCCAGCATCGACGGGGTAATGGTTACTGAAGCTTTCTTT.

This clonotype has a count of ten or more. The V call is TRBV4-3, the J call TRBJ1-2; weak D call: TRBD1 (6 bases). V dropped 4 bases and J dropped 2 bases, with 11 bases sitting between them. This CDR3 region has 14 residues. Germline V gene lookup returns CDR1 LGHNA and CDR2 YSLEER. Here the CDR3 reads CASSPGQLNYGYTF. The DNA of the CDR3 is TGCGCCAGCAGCCCAGGACAGCTAAACTATGGCTACACCTTC.

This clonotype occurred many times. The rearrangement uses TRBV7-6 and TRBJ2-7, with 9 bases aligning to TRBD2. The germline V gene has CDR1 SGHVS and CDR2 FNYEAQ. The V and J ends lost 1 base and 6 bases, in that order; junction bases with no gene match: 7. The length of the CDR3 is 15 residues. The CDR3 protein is CASSLGLAGNPEQYF. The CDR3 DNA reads TGTGCCAGCAGCTTAGGGCTAGCGGGAAATCCCGAGCAGTACTTC.

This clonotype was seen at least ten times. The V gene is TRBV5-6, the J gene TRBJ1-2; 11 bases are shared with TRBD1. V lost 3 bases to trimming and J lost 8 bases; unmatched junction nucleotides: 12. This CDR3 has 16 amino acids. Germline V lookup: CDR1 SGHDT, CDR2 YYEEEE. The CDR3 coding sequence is TGTGCCAGCAGCTGGACAGGGGGCATGGGGATTGGCGGCTACACCTTC. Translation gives CASSWTGGMGIGGYTF.

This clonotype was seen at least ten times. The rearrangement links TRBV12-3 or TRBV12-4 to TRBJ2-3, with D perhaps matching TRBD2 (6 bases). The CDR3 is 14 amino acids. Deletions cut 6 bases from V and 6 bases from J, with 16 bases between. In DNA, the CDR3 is TGTGCCAGCAGAGCCAATAGGGGACTTGATACGCAGTATTTT. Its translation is CASRANRGLDTQYF.

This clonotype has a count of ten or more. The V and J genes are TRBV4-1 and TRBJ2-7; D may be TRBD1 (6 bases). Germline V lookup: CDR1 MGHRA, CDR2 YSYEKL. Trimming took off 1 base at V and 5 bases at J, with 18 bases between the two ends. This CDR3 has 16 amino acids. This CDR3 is CASSQVPGEISHEQYF. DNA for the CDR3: TGCGCCAGCAGCCAAGTACCAGGGGAGATATCCCACGAGCAGTACTTC.